These T cell receptor beta chains were read from a single sample in a study of CXCR3-negative and CXCR3-positive naive CD8 T cells. TCRdb reworked the 5' RACE reads into one entry per CDR3 protein, no DNA. Reported are over 150,000 distinct CDR3 sequences; the ten largest clones contain approximately 0.51%. Sequencing was carried out using naive CXCR3+ CD8+ T cells from blood. These receptors came from a human donor in good health. Some clones in this sample may be carry-over from other donors' samples. Each CDR3 is given with its conserved first and last residue.

TRBV4-2,TRBJ2-1,CASSQGKWNEQFF
TRBV4-2,TRBJ1-3,CASSPGTNTRNTIYF
TRBV28,TRBJ2-5,CASSSDGGDGKVTQYF
TRBV29-1,TRBJ1-1,CSVEASGTEAFF
TRBV4-2,TRBJ2-5,CASSQVGGQETQYF
TRBV6-5,TRBJ2-2,CASSYSNDGELFF
TRBV23-1,TRBJ2-7,CASRYDRGYYEQYF
TRBV27,TRBJ2-7,CASSFGGRIYEQYF
TRBV29-1,TRBJ1-6,CSARDSDSPLHF
TRBV7-6,TRBJ2-3,CASSLPRIAGVADTQYF
TRBV11-2,TRBJ1-4,CASSLPAGDRPQKLFF
TRBV7-9,TRBJ2-1,CASSLTSGSIYEQFF
TRBV25-1,TRBJ2-2,CASSEGGGELFF
TRBV20-1,TRBJ2-2,CSARDTWRGLNTGELFF
TRBV12-3/TRBV12-4,TRBJ2-1,CASSFGQEQFF
TRBV20-1,TRBJ2-1,CSARDYASVVNEQFF
TRBV29-1,TRBJ2-2,CSVEIGQRNTGELFF
TRBV15,TRBJ2-5,CATSVNRVETQYF
TRBV19,TRBJ2-7,CASSISGTGIYEQYF
TRBV2,TRBJ2-5,CASSEDGGRQETQYF
TRBV3-1,TRBJ2-1,CASSQPPIHEQFF